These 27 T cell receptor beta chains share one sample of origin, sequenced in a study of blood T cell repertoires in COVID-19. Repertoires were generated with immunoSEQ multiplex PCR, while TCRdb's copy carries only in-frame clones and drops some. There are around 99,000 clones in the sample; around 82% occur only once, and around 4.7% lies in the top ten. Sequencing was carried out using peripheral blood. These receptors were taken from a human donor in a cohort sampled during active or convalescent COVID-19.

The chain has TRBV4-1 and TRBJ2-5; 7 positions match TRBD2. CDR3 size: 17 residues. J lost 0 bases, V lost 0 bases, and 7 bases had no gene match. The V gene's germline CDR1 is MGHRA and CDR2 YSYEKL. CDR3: CASSQDIERGYQETQYF. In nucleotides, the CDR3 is TGCGCCAGCAGCCAAGATATCGAGCGGGGATACCAAGAGACCCAGTACTTC.

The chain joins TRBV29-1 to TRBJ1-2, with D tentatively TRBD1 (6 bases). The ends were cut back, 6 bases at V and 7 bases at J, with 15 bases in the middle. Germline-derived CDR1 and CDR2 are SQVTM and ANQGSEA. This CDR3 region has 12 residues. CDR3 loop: CSVETGLGGYTF. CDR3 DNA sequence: TGCAGCGTGGAGACAGGCTTGGGTGGCTACACCTTC.

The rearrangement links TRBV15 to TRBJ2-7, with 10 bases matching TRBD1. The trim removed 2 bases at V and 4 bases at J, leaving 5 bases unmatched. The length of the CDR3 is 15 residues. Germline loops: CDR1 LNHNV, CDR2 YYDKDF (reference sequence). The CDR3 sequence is CATSRLRDRGYEQYF. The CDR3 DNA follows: TGTGCCACCAGCAGACTCCGGGACAGGGGTTACGAGCAGTACTTC. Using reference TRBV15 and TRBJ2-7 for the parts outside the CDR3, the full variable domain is DAMVIQNPRYQVTQFGKPVTLSCSQTLNHNVMYWYQQKSSQAPKLLFHYYDKDFNNEADTPDNFQSRRPNTSFCFLDIRSPGLGDTAMYLCATSRLRDRGYEQYFGPGTRLTVT.

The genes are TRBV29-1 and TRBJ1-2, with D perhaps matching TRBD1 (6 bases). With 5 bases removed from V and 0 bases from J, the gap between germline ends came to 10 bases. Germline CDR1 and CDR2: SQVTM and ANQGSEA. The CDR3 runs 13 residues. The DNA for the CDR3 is TGCAGCGTTTCGACAGGAGCTAACTATGGCTACACCTTC. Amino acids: CSVSTGANYGYTF.

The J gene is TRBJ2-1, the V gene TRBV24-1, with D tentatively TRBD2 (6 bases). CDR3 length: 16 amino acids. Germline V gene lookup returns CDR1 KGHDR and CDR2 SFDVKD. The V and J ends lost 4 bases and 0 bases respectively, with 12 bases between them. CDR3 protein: CATSEPGGSSYNEQFF. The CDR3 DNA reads TGTGCCACCAGTGAACCTGGGGGGAGCTCCTACAATGAGCAGTTCTTC.

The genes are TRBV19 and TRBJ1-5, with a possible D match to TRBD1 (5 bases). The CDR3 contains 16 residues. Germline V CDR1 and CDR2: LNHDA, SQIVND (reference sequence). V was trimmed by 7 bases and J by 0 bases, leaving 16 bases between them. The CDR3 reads CASMAGKGVSNQPQHF. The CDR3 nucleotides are TGTGCCAGTATGGCAGGGAAAGGGGTTAGCAATCAGCCCCAGCATTTT.

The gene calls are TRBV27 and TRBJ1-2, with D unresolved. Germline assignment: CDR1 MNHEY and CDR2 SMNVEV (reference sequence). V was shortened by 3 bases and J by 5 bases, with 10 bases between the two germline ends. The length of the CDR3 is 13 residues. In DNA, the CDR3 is TGTGCCAGCAGTTTTGAGGTCGGGTATGGCTACACCTTC. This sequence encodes CASSFEVGYGYTF.

CDR3 amino acids: CASSLFGGVYEQYF. The CDR3 coding sequence is TGTGCCAGCAGTTTATTCGGGGGAGTGTACGAGCAGTACTTC. The V call is TRBV28, the J call TRBJ2-7; TRBD2 is a possible D gene (6 bases). Per the germline V gene, CDR1 is MDHEN and CDR2 is SYDVKM. Trimming took 1 base from V and 4 from J, leaving 11 bases between them. CDR3 length equals 14 residues.

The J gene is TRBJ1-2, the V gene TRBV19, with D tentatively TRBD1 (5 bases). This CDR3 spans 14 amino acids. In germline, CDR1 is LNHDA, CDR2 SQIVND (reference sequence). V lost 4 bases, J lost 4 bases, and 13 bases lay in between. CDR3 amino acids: CASSTGDRIYGYTF. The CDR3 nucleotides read TGTGCCAGTAGTACCGGAGACAGAATCTATGGCTACACCTTC.

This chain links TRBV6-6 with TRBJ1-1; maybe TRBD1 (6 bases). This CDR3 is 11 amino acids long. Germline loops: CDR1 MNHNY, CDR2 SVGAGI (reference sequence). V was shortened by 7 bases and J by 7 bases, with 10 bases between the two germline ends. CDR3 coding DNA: TGTGCCAGCAATGACAGGTTTGAAGCTTTCTTT. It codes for CASNDRFEAFF.

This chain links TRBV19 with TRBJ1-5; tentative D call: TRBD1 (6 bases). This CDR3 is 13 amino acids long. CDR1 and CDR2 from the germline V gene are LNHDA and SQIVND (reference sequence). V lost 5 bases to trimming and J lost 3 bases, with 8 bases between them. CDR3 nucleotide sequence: TGTGCCAGTAGTCAGGGGTACAATCAGCCCCAGCATTTT. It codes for CASSQGYNQPQHF.

The CDR3 region is CASRPISGLAGGKTQYF. CDR3 bases: TGTGCCAGCAGACCTATCTCAGGACTAGCGGGCGGAAAGACCCAGTACTTC. The rearrangement uses TRBV6-2 or TRBV6-3 and TRBJ2-5; 11 bases fit TRBD2. V dropped 6 bases and J dropped 6; count of bases not matched to a gene: 15. CDR1 MNHEY and CDR2 SVGEGT come from the germline V gene. The CDR3 runs 17 residues.

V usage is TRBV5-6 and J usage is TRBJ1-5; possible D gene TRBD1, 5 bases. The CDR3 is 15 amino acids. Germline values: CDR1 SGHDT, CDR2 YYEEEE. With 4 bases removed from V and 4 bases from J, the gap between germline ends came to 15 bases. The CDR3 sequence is CASSHRLVGNQPQHF. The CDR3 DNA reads TGTGCCAGCAGCCACAGGCTGGTGGGAAATCAGCCCCAGCATTTT. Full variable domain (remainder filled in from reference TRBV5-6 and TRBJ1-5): DAGVTQSPTHLIKTRGQQVTLRCSPKSGHDTVSWYQQALGQGPQFIFQYYEEEERQRGNFPDRFSGHQFPNYSSELNVNALLLGDSALYLCASSHRLVGNQPQHFGDGTRLSIL.

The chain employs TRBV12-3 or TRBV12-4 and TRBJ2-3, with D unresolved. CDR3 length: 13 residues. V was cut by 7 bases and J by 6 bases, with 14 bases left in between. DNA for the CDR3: TGTGCCAGCACCCGGGTCCACGGTGATACGCAGTATTTT. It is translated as CASTRVHGDTQYF.

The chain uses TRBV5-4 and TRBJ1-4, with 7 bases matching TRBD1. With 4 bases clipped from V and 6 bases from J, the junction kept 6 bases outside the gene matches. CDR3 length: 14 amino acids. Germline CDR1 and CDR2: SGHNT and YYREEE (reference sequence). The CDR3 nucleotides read TGTGCCAGCAGCAGCCGGGACAGAGATGAAAAACTGTTTTTT. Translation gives CASSSRDRDEKLFF.

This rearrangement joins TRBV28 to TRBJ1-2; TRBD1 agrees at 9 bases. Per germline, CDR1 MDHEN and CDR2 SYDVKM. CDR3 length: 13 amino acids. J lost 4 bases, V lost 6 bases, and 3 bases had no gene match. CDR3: CASRLDRGYGYTF. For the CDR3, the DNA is TGTGCCAGCAGGCTGGACAGGGGCTATGGCTACACCTTC.

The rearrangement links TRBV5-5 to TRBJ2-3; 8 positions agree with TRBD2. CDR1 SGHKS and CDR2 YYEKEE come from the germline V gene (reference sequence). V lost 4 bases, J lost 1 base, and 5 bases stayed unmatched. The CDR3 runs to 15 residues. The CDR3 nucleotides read TGTGCCAGCAGCCCTTATAGCGGGGGCACAGATACGCAGTATTTT. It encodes CASSPYSGGTDTQYF.

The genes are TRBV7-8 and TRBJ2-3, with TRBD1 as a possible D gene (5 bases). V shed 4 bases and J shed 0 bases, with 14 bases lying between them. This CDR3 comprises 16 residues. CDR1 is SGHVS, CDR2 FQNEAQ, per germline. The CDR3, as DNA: TGTGCCAGCAGCTACAGCACAGGCGTCAGCACAGATACGCAGTATTTT. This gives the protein CASSYSTGVSTDTQYF.

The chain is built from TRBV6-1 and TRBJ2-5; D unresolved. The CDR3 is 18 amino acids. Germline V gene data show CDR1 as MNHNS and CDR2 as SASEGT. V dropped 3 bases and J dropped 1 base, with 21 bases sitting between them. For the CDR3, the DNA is TGTGCCAGCAGTGATCCGCCCCGATCCTTTAGCCGCCAAGAGACCCAGTACTTC. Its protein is CASSDPPRSFSRQETQYF.

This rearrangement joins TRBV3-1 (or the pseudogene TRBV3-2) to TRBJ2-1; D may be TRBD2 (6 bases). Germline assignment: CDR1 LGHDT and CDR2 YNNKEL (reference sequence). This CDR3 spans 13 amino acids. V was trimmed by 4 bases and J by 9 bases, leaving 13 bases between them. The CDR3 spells CASSLLRDFEQFF. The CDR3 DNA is TGTGCCAGCAGCCTGCTCCGGGACTTTGAGCAGTTCTTC.

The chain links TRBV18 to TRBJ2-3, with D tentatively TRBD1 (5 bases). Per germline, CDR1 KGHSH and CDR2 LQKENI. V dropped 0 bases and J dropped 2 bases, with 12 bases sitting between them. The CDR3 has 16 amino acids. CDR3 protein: CASSPPWGTDTDTQYF. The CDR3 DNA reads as TGTGCCAGCTCACCACCCTGGGGCACGGACACAGATACGCAGTATTTT.

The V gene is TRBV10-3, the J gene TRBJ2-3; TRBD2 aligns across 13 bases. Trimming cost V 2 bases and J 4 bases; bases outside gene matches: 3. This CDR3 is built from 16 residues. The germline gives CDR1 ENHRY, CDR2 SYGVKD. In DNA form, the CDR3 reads TGTGCCATCAGTGAGGGACTAGCGGGAGTTGCAGATACGCAGTATTTT. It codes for CAISEGLAGVADTQYF.

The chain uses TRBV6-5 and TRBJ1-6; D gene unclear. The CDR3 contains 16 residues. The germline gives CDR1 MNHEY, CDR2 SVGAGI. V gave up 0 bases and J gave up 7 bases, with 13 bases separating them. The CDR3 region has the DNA TGTGCCAGCAGTTACTCGGGCGGGAGGGTAAATTCACCCCTCCACTTT. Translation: CASSYSGGRVNSPLHF.

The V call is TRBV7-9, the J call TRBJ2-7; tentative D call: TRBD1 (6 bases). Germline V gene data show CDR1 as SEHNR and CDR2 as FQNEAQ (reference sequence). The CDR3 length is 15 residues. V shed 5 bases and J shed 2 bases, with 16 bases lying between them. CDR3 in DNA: TGTGCCAGCAGCCCGCACAGGGTCGCCACCTACGAGCAGTACTTC. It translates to CASSPHRVATYEQYF.

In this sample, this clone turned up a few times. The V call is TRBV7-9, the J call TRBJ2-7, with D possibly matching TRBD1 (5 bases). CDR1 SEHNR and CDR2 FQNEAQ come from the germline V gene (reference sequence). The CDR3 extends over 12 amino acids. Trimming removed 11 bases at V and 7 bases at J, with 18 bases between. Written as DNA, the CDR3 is TGTGCCGACAGACAGTCCTTCGGGGAGCAGTACTTC. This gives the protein CADRQSFGEQYF.

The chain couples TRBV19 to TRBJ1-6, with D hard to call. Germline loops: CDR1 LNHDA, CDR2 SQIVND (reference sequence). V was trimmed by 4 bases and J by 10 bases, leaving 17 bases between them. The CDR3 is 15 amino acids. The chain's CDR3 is CASSNNPEVGSPLHF. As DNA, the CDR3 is TGTGCCAGTAGTAACAATCCGGAGGTAGGCTCACCCCTCCACTTT. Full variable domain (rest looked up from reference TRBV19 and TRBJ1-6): DGGITQSPKYLFRKEGQNVTLSCEQNLNHDAMYWYRQDPGQGLRLIYYSQIVNDFQKGDIAEGYSVSREKKESFPLTVTSAQKNPTAFYLCASSNNPEVGSPLHFGNGTRLTVT.

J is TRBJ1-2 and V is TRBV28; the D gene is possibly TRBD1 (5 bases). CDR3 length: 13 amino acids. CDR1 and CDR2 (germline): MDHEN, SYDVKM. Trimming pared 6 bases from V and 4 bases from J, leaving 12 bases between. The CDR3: CASSPQDTYGYTF. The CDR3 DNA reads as TGTGCCAGCAGCCCTCAGGACACCTATGGCTACACCTTC.